What follows is one T cell receptor (beta chain) and its context. Its antigen is unidentified. This sample was taken from a study of shared clonotypes between healthy human individuals. Study summary: CD4 naive and CD4 memory each took three plates per donor, while CD8 naive took two and CD8 memory one.

Overall study findings and caveats: Naive CD4 clonotype sharing across a few donors was 4.5% to 6%.

J gave up 8 bases and V 10 bases, and 12 bases lay outside the gene matches. From germline, CDR1 is MDHEN and CDR2 SYDVKM. CDR3 length: 14 amino acids. Assay: immunoSEQ multiplex PCR; the TCRdb copy retains only in-frame clones and omits some. The data show over 2 million clones, with 85% to 95% seen just once and 0.37% held by the top ten. HIV-negative, healthy adults without recent acute infections or vaccinations were the donors. This sequence joins TRBV28 and TRBJ1-4; 8 bases agree with TRBD1. This receptor was identified in a man aged 18 to 30 in good health. Some clones in this sample may be carry-over from other donors' samples. Specimen: naive CD4+ T cells from PBMCs. Documented subset: CD45RA+ positively selected. The CDR3: CATQEDRGEEKLFF. The CDR3 DNA reads TGTGCCACACAAGAAGACAGGGGTGAGGAAAAACTGTTTTTT.